This T cell receptor beta chain was retrieved from a study of T cells in Graves' hyperthyroidism and ophthalmopathy. RNA transcripts provided the source from which TCR beta CDR3 regions were amplified. In the first-round RT-PCR of the TCR CDR3, the HTBI primer set was used. TCRdb analysed the multiplex PCR reads with MiXCR anew, one entry per CDR3 protein. This sample has some 500,000 distinct CDR3 sequences, with approximately 14% found just once. The V gene end was trimmed by 7 bases and the J gene end by 11 bases; junction bases not matched to a gene: 10. The germline CDR1 and CDR2 sequences are SGHAT and FQNNGV. The CDR3 has 14 residues. This clonotype came up many times.

The rearrangement uses TRBV11-2 and TRBJ2-3; 12 positions match TRBD2. The clonotype comes from a woman under 30 with Graves' hyperthyroidism. The sequencing input was blood. The CDR3 sequence is CASTASGRASRQYF. The CDR3, as DNA: TGTGCCAGCACCGCTAGCGGGAGGGCCTCTAGGCAGTATTTT. The variable domain in full, completed from reference TRBV11-2 and TRBJ2-3, reads EAGVAQSPRYKIIEKRQSVAFWCNPISGHATLYWYQQILGQGPKLLIQFQNNGVVDDSQLPKDRFSAERLKGVDSTLKIQPAKLEDSAVYLCASTASGRASRQYFGPGTRLTVL.